The present T cell receptor beta chain was sequenced within a study of blood T cells in healthy people across ages. Study results and caveats: The diversity estimates, figures obtained from one million T cells, were considered underestimates. A strong correlation was seen between TCR beta diversity and naive T cell percentage.

As regards this clonotype: The antigen is undetermined.

A second PCR of 7 to 11 cycles used a sample-barcoded 5' primer and a J-beta primer mix. Every single cDNA molecule received a tag from a template-switch adaptor with 12 random nucleotides. TCRdb reprocessed the 5' RACE reads with MiXCR, giving one entry per CDR3 protein. This table holds 550,000 to 750,000 distinct CDR3 sequences, around 21% found once. The CDR3 is made up of 14 amino acids. Germline-derived CDR1 and CDR2 are SGHTA and FQGNSA. Deletions cut 1 base from V and 9 bases from J, with 13 bases between. This chain joins TRBV7-2 and TRBJ2-1; D unresolved. The sequence was obtained from a man between 65 and 85 years old in good health. What was sequenced was blood. The CDR3 here is CASSLVGSGFEQFF. CDR3 bases: TGTGCCAGCAGCTTAGTGGGCAGTGGGTTTGAGCAGTTCTTC.